The 5 T cell receptor beta chains below come from one sample, sequenced in a study of blood T cell repertoires in COVID-19 (dated by TCRdb to 2020 to 2022). Library creation used the immunoSEQ multiplex PCR assay. TCRdb retrieved this table from immuneACCESS and kept in-frame rearrangements only. Not all clones are present; in checked studies, unresolved V genes account for under half, and no reason is known for the remainder. This sample comprises around 80,000 clones, about 89% of them detected only once. The top ten hold just under 0.6% of the sample. The sequenced sample consisted of peripheral blood. All receptors come from a man in his sixties with acute or convalescent COVID-19.

This clone was recorded only once. The chain uses TRBV2 and TRBJ1-3; 9 positions agree with TRBD1. Per the germline V gene, CDR1 is SNHLY and CDR2 is FYNNEI. The CDR3 length is 16 residues. V lost 3 bases and J lost 0; bases outside the gene matches: 3. CDR3 protein: CASSEGQGYSGNTIYF. Here the CDR3 DNA reads TGTGCCAGCAGTGAGGGACAGGGCTACTCTGGAAACACCATATATTTT.

The J gene is TRBJ1-1, the V gene TRBV5-1; a weak D match, TRBD1 (6 bases). Germline lookup yields CDR1 SGHRS and CDR2 YFSETQ. The CDR3 covers 11 residues. Trimming left V 4 bases short and J 11 bases short, with 12 bases between. CDR3 amino acids: CASSQGQRAFF. For the CDR3, the DNA is TGCGCCAGCAGCCAGGGACAACGCGCTTTCTTT.

The sample holds a few counts of this clone. The V gene is TRBV4-1, the J gene TRBJ1-4; D might be TRBD1 (5 bases). The CDR3 consists of 16 residues. Germline V CDR1 and CDR2: MGHRA, YSYEKL. Trimming pared 0 bases from V and 8 bases from J, leaving 16 bases between. CDR3 residues: CASSQEGGRVGEKLFF. In DNA form, the CDR3 reads TGCGCCAGCAGCCAAGAAGGCGGCAGGGTGGGGGAAAAACTGTTTTTT.

This clone was observed a few times. The rearrangement joins TRBV5-1 to TRBJ1-2; perhaps TRBD1 as D (6 bases). The germline CDR1 and CDR2 sequences are SGHRS and YFSETQ. The ends were cut back, 1 base at V and 5 bases at J, with 12 bases in the middle. This CDR3 region has 14 residues. The CDR3 loop reads CASSLLAGEYGYTF. The DNA of the CDR3 is TGCGCCAGCAGCTTGTTAGCAGGGGAGTATGGCTACACCTTC.

This sequence joins TRBV7-3 and TRBJ1-6; TRBD1 might be the D (5 bases). CDR3 length: 14 amino acids. V was clipped by 3 bases and J by 9 bases, with 12 bases between them. Per the germline V gene, CDR1 is SGHTA and CDR2 is FQGTGA. CDR3 amino acids: CASSFRGTGSPLHF. CDR3 DNA: TGTGCCAGCAGCTTCCGGGGGACTGGTTCACCCCTCCACTTT. The full variable domain, completed using reference TRBV7-3 and TRBJ1-6, is GAGVSQTPSNKVTEKGKYVELRCDPISGHTALYWYRQSLGQGPEFLIYFQGTGAADDSGLPNDRFFAVRPEGSVSTLKIQRTERGDSAVYLCASSFRGTGSPLHFGNGTRLTVT.